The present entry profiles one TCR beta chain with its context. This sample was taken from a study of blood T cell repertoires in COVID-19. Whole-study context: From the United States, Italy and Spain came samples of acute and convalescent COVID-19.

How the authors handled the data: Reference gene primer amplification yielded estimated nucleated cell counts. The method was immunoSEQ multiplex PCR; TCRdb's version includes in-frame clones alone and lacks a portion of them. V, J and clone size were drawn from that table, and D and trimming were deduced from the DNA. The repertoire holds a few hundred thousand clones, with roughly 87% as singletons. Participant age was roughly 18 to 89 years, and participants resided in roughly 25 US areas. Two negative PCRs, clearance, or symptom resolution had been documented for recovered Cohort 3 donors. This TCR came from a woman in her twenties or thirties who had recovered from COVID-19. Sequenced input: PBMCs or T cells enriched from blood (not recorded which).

This CDR3 is CASRQGNQETQYF. CDR3 nucleotides: TGTGCCAGTAGACAGGGTAACCAAGAGACCCAGTACTTC. The genes are TRBV19 and TRBJ2-5; D is possibly TRBD1 (6 bases). Trimming took off 6 bases at V and 0 bases at J, with 8 bases between the two ends. The CDR3 contains 13 residues. CDR1 and CDR2 (germline): LNHDA, SQIVND (reference sequence).